The sequence of this TCR beta chain was determined in a study of blood T cells in healthy people across ages (dated by TCRdb to between 2015 and 2016). About the study as a whole: Template switching captured roughly one uniquely barcoded TCR beta cDNA molecule per two T cells in model experiments. The study measured age-related changes in TCR beta repertoire diversity using deep sequencing normalized with unique cDNA molecular identifiers. Donors of different ages were randomly distributed across sequencing lanes to avoid experimental bias. Four age groups were formed from the donors: young (average roughly 15 years), middle-aged (around 37), aged (62) and long-lived (around 80). Two additional independent replicas of 1 million unique cDNA reads from the same blood draw were analyzed for two donors (one aged 18 to 29 and one aged 80 or older).

CDR1 and CDR2, looked up from the germline V gene, are MNHNS and SASEGT. V gives up 8 bases and J gives up 2 bases, and the segment between their germline ends measures 22 bases. CDR3 length: 16 amino acids, cysteine to phenylalanine. The entry retains the CDR3 DNA only, 48 bases that are in frame from base 1. Library preparation employed 5' RACE. Data came from an Illumina HiSeq 2500. A second PCR of about 6 to 11 cycles was run with a J-beta primer mix and a sample-barcoded 5' primer. Each TCR beta cDNA molecule received a unique molecular identifier from a template-switch 5' adaptor carrying 12 random nucleotides. At least 3 million CDR3-containing paired-end reads were obtained from each sample. The Mint cDNA synthesis kit, primed by a TRBC-specific oligonucleotide, was used to synthesize first-strand cDNA from all RNA. All cDNA was treated with uracil-DNA glycosylase and then went through a first 18-cycle PCR with the universal primers M1SS and BC2_uni_R. In the source study's methods: For normalization, 1 million high-quality reads were randomly selected from each sample, with every read carrying a distinct molecular identifier. Instead of being binned into consensus sequences, reads that shared molecular identifiers were thrown out. CDR3 identification, clonotype clustering and error correction used MiTCR with a Q25 quality threshold and the strictest error-elimination algorithm. A nonparametric unseen species model with Euler transformation was used to estimate lower-bound total TCR beta diversity. TCRdb itself trimmed the public reads at Q25 with fastp, ran MiXCR and retained productive beta chains. Rows matching on CDR3 protein sequence are summarized as one entry with the most common DNA and genes. TCRdb, not the authors, supplied the V and J calls. Counted in this sample were about 1.6 million distinct CDR3 sequences; roughly 32% of them appeared once. Around 10% of the sample is taken by the ten largest.

This clonotype showed up just a few times. The antigen it binds to is not known. The input lacks base qualities; no much larger clone sits a single base away. The donors were around 39 Caucasian individuals from Russia, aged roughly 6 to 100 years, who were systemically healthy. Around 9.7 milliliters of peripheral blood were collected from each donor into EDTA-treated Vacutainer tubes. Ficoll-Paque density-gradient centrifugation was used to isolate PBMCs, with at least 6 million obtained per sample. Trizol reagent was used to extract total RNA from the PBMCs, yielding at least 6 micrograms per sample. The percentages of naive CD45RAhigh/CD27high T cells were determined by flow cytometry on a PBMC aliquot from every donor. Study-wide findings and limitations: Estimates of total diversity based on one million sequenced T cells were regarded as lower bounds and as underestimates. A strong correlation was found between observed TCR beta diversity and the percentage of naive T cells measured by flow cytometry. Since profiling was done on bulk unsorted PBMCs, naive and antigen-experienced compartments could not be conclusively compared. Because donor CMV infection status was unknown, age-related changes in expanded clonotypes were potentially confounded. Observed TCR beta diversity per million T cells fell roughly linearly with age, and a significant reduction was already apparent by age approximately 40. The long-lived group showed more naive CD4+ T cells, fewer expanded clones and increased TCR diversity than the aged group, suggesting age selection.

The sample consisted of blood. This receptor was obtained from a woman aged 25-40 years in good health. The sequence joins TRBV6-1 to TRBJ2-7; the D call is possibly TRBD1 or TRBD2, each sharing 5 bases. Here the CDR3 is given as CASFPEPGTGTYEQYF. In nucleotides, the sequence is TGTGCCAGCTTTCCCGAGCCCGGGACCGGTACCTACGAGCAGTACTTC.